The rows below give T cell receptor beta chains drawn from one sample of a study of quantifying T cell responses using KT2 cells. TCRdb analysed the UMI-ligation and nested PCR reads with MiXCR anew, one entry per CDR3 protein. Altogether approximately 60,000 distinct CDR3 sequences are present, 10% to 15% being singletons, with the ten largest covering under 10%. The specimen sequenced was PBMCs spiked with cells of the T cell clone KT2. The receptor set was obtained from a human donor. CDR3s include the opening cysteine and the closing phenylalanine or tryptophan. A D gene is named only where the DNA matches it firmly. A clone size is listed for some rows: how often the clone was seen (once, few, many), or a class if it is expanded.

CDR3aa,CDR3nt,j_gene,d_gene,abundance,v_gene
CASSSSQGARETQYF,TGTGCCAGCAGCTCGTCGCAAGGGGCCCGGGAGACCCAGTACTTC,TRBJ2-5,NA,few,TRBV6-1
CASSQDLRGGIKTYNEQFF,TGTGCCAGCAGCCAAGATCTGAGGGGGGGCATCAAAACCTACAATGAGCAGTTCTTC,TRBJ2-1,NA,many,TRBV4-2
CASSLISGGGTEAFF,TGTGCCAGCAGCTTAATCTCGGGGGGAGGGACTGAAGCTTTCTTT,TRBJ1-1,NA,few,TRBV7-8
CASTDRWASPDTQYF,TGTGCCAGCACCGACAGATGGGCTAGCCCTGATACGCAGTATTTT,TRBJ2-3,NA,many,TRBV6-2/TRBV6-3
CAISGGPRTSTDTQYF,TGTGCCATCAGCGGGGGGCCCAGAACTAGCACAGATACGCAGTATTTT,TRBJ2-3,NA,few,TRBV10-3
CASSPQGPAYEQYF,TGTGCCAGCAGTCCCCAGGGGCCCGCCTACGAGCAGTACTTC,TRBJ2-7,NA,many,TRBV27
CASSLSDQETQYF,TGCGCCAGCAGCCTTAGTGATCAAGAGACCCAGTACTTC,TRBJ2-5,NA,NA,TRBV5-1
CASSQGRGRETEAFF,TGCGCCAGCAGTCAGGGCAGGGGGCGCGAGACTGAAGCTTTCTTT,TRBJ1-1,TRBD1,few,TRBV5-1
CASSHRRVDEQFF,TGTGCCAGCAGCCATCGCAGGGTCGATGAGCAGTTCTTC,TRBJ2-1,NA,few,TRBV14
CASSYSGRKSYGYTF,TGTGCCAGCAGTTACTCGGGTCGGAAGAGCTATGGCTACACCTTC,TRBJ1-2,NA,few,TRBV6-2/TRBV6-3
CASSRDGLGNQPQHF,TGTGCCAGCAGCCGGGACGGGCTGGGCAATCAGCCCCAGCATTTT,TRBJ1-5,NA,few,TRBV6-2/TRBV6-3
CATSDSRDYLNHNEQFF,TGTGCCACCAGTGATTCCCGGGACTACCTAAATCACAATGAGCAGTTCTTC,TRBJ2-1,TRBD2,few,TRBV24-1
CASSLNPLAGPYEQYF,TGTGCCAGCAGCTTAAACCCCCTAGCGGGACCGTACGAGCAGTACTTC,TRBJ2-7,TRBD2,NA,TRBV7-3
CASSFEGQVSTEAFF,TGTGCCAGCAGCTTTGAGGGACAGGTCTCCACTGAAGCTTTCTTT,TRBJ1-1,TRBD1,NA,TRBV7-8
CASSLVFVYNEQFF,TGTGCCAGCAGCTTGGTGTTTGTTTACAATGAGCAGTTCTTC,TRBJ2-1,NA,few,TRBV5-6
CASSQELATGWNTEAFF,TGTGCCAGCAGCCAAGAACTCGCCACAGGGTGGAACACTGAAGCTTTCTTT,TRBJ1-1,NA,once,TRBV4-2
CASTREVYEQYF,TGTGCCAGCACTCGGGAGGTCTACGAGCAGTACTTC,TRBJ2-7,TRBD2,few,TRBV2
CSVEGQVQHDLAFF,TGCAGCGTTGAGGGACAGGTTCAACATGACCTGGCTTTCTTT,TRBJ1-1,TRBD1,NA,TRBV29-1
CASSFVTSRYNEQFF,TGTGCCAGCAGTTTCGTTACTAGTAGGTACAATGAGCAGTTCTTC,TRBJ2-1,NA,few,TRBV27
CASSRERDGGYTF,TGTGCCAGCAGCCGCGAACGGGATGGCGGCTACACCTTC,TRBJ1-2,NA,NA,TRBV14
CAWRPGSTGELFF,TGTGCCTGGAGGCCAGGGAGCACCGGGGAGCTGTTTTTT,TRBJ2-2,NA,NA,TRBV30
CASSSEKYNEQFF,TGTGCCAGCAGCAGCGAGAAGTACAATGAGCAGTTCTTC,TRBJ2-1,NA,few,TRBV6-6
CASSPGTANEKLFF,TGTGCCAGCAGCCCCGGGACGGCTAATGAAAAACTGTTTTTT,TRBJ1-4,NA,few,TRBV12-3/TRBV12-4
CASSRPGPINQPQHF,TGTGCCAGCAGTCGTCCCGGGCCAATAAATCAGCCCCAGCATTTT,TRBJ1-5,NA,few,TRBV12-3/TRBV12-4
CASSVYPTGEEQFF,TGTGCCAGCAGTGTCTACCCGACAGGGGAGGAGCAGTTCTTC,TRBJ2-1,TRBD1,few,TRBV27
CASSSQGAGYEQYF,TGCGCCAGCAGCTCACAGGGGGCCGGCTACGAGCAGTACTTC,TRBJ2-7,TRBD1,NA,TRBV23-1
CASSQVRGGGQPQHF,TGCGCCAGCAGCCAAGTTCGGGGTGGGGGGCAGCCCCAGCATTTT,TRBJ1-5,NA,NA,TRBV4-1
CASSSPGEAVTEAFF,TGTGCCAGTAGTAGTCCGGGGGAGGCGGTCACTGAAGCTTTCTTT,TRBJ1-1,NA,many,TRBV19
CASSPRPGETQYF,TGTGCCAGCAGCCCCCGCCCTGGAGAGACCCAGTACTTC,TRBJ2-5,NA,few,TRBV13
CASSSRTSETQYF,TGCGCCAGCAGCTCCCGCACGTCGGAGACCCAGTACTTC,TRBJ2-5,NA,NA,TRBV5-1
CSVGSIGEAFF,TGCAGCGTTGGGTCGATCGGGGAAGCTTTCTTT,TRBJ1-1,NA,few,TRBV29-1
CSAILVDYEQYF,TGCAGTGCTATCCTAGTAGATTACGAGCAGTACTTC,TRBJ2-7,NA,many,TRBV20-1
CASSLDRGPTYGYTF,TGTGCCAGCAGTTTGGACAGGGGGCCCACCTATGGCTACACCTTC,TRBJ1-2,TRBD1,few,TRBV6-6
CASSLARTDTQYF,TGTGCCAGCAGCTTAGCGAGAACGGATACGCAGTATTTT,TRBJ2-3,NA,many,TRBV7-2
CASSVGGARTYEQYF,TGTGCCAGCAGCGTAGGAGGGGCGCGGACCTACGAGCAGTACTTC,TRBJ2-7,NA,NA,TRBV9
CASSQESEREAFF,TGCGCCAGCAGCCAAGAGTCAGAAAGGGAAGCTTTCTTT,TRBJ1-1,NA,large,TRBV4-3
CASSSSGTSGTYEQYF,TGCGCCAGCAGCTCATCGGGGACTAGCGGCACCTACGAGCAGTACTTC,TRBJ2-7,TRBD2,NA,TRBV5-1
CASSYETLSTDTQYF,TGTGCCAGCAGTTACGAGACGCTCAGCACAGATACGCAGTATTTT,TRBJ2-3,NA,NA,TRBV6-6
CSATRTGGAYEQYF,TGCAGTGCTACAAGGACAGGGGGGGCCTACGAGCAGTACTTC,TRBJ2-7,TRBD1,NA,TRBV20-1
CASGDGTSGTNEQFF,TGTGCCAGCGGCGACGGGACTAGCGGAACCAATGAGCAGTTCTTC,TRBJ2-1,TRBD2,NA,TRBV6-6
CASSRGVDNTGELFF,TGTGCCAGCAGTCGGGGGGTCGACAACACCGGGGAGCTGTTTTTT,TRBJ2-2,TRBD2,many,TRBV6-2/TRBV6-3
CASSLWIGTEAFF,TGTGCCAGCAGCCTGTGGATTGGCACTGAAGCTTTCTTT,TRBJ1-1,NA,NA,TRBV7-3
CASSPGWGSPYEQYF,TGTGCCAGCAGCCCCGGTTGGGGGTCCCCCTACGAGCAGTACTTC,TRBJ2-7,NA,NA,TRBV13
CASIFRGTEAFF,TGTGCCAGCATCTTTCGGGGCACTGAAGCTTTCTTT,TRBJ1-1,NA,NA,TRBV2
CASSSKAGANNEKLFF,TGTGCCAGCAGCTCCAAGGCAGGGGCGAATAATGAAAAACTGTTTTTT,TRBJ1-4,NA,few,TRBV7-9
CASSRQGRGTEAFF,TGTGCCAGCAGCCGACAGGGCCGGGGGACTGAAGCTTTCTTT,TRBJ1-1,TRBD1,few,TRBV11-2